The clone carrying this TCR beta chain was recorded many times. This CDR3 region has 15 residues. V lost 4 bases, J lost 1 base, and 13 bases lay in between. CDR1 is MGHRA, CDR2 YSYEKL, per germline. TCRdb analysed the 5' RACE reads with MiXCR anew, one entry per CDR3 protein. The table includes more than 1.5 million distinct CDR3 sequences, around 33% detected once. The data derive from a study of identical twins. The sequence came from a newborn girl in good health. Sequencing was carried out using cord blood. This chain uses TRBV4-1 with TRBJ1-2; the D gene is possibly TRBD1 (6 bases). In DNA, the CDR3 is TGCGCCAGCAGCCTCTATCCGGGACATAACTATGGCTACACCTTC. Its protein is CASSLYPGHNYGYTF.